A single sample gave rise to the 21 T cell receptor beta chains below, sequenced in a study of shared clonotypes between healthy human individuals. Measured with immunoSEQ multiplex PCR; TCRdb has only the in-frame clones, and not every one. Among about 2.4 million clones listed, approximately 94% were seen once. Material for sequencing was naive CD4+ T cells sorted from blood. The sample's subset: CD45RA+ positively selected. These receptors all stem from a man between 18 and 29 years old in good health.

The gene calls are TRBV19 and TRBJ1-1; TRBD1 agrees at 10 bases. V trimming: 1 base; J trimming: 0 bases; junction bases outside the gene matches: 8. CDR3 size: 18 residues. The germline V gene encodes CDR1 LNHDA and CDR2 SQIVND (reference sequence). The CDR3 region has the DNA TGTGCCAGTAGTATAGTAGGGGACAGGGGAAGGATGAACACTGAAGCTTTCTTT. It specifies CASSIVGDRGRMNTEAFF.

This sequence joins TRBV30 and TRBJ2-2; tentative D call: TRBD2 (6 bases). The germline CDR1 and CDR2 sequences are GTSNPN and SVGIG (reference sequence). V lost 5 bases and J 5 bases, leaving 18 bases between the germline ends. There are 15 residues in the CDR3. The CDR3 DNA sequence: TGTGCCTGGGCTCGCGGGACCCCTCTAACCGGGGAGCTGTTTTTT. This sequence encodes CAWARGTPLTGELFF.

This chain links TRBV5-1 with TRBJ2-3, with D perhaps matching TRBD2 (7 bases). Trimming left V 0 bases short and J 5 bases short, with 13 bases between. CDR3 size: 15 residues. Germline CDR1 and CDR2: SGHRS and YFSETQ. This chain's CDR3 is CASSLAAGARDTQYF. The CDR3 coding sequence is TGCGCCAGCAGCTTGGCCGCGGGGGCCCGAGATACGCAGTATTTT.

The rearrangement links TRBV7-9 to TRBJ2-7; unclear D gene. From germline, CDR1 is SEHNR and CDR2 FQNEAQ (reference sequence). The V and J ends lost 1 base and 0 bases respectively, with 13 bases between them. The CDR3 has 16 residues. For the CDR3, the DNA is TGTGCCAGCAGCTTAGATAAGTGGGGAAGCTCCTACGAGCAGTACTTC. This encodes CASSLDKWGSSYEQYF.

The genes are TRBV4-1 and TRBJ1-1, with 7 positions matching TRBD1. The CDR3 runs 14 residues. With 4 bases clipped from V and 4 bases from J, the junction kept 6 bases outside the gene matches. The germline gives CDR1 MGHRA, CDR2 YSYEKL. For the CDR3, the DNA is TGCGCCAGCAGCCGACTAACAGGGGCCACTGAAGCTTTCTTT. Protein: CASSRLTGATEAFF.

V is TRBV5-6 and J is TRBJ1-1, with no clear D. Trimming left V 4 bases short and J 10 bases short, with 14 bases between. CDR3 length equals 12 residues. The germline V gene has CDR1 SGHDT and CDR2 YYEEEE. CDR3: CASSLSGVGAFF. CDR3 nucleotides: TGTGCCAGCAGCCTTAGTGGGGTGGGAGCTTTCTTT.

CDR3 residues: CASSVEGPSTPLHF. CDR3 nucleotides: TGTGCCAGCAGCGTAGAGGGACCCAGTACACCCCTCCACTTT. The J gene is TRBJ1-6, the V gene TRBV9; perhaps TRBD1 as D (5 bases). Germline CDR1 and CDR2: SGDLS and YYNGEE. This CDR3 has 14 residues. V lost 0 bases, J lost 11 bases, and 12 bases lay in between.

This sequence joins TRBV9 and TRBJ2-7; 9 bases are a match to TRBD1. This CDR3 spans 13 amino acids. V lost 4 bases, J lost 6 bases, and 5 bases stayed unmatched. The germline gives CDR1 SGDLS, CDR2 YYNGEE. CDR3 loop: CASSMGQGSEQYF. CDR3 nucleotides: TGTGCCAGCAGCATGGGACAGGGCAGCGAGCAGTACTTC.

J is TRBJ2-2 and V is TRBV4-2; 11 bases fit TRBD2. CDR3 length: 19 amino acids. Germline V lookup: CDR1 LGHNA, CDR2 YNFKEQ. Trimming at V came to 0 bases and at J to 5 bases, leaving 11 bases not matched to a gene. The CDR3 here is CASSQELAGGRSWTGELFF. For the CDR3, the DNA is TGTGCCAGCAGCCAAGAGTTAGCGGGGGGGCGGTCGTGGACCGGGGAGCTGTTTTTT.

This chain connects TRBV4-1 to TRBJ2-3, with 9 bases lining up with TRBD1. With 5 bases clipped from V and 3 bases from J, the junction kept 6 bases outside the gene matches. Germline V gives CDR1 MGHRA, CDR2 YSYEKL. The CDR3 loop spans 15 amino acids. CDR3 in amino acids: CASSYMGQGTDTQYF. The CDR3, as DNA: TGCGCCAGCAGCTATATGGGACAGGGTACAGATACGCAGTATTTT.

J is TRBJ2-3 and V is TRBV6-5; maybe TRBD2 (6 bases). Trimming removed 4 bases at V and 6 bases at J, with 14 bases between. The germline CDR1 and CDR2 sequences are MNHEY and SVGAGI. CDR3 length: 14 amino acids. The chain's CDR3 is CASSWDSQRDTQYF. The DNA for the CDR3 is TGTGCCAGCAGTTGGGACTCGCAGAGGGATACGCAGTATTTT.

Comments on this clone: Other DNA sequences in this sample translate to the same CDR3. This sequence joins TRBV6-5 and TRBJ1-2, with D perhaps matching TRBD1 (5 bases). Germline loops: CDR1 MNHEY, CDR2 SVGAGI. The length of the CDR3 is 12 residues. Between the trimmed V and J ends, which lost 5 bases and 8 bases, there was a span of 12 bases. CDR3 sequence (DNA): TGTGCCAGCAGTCTCGACAGATACGGCTACACCTTC. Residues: CASSLDRYGYTF.

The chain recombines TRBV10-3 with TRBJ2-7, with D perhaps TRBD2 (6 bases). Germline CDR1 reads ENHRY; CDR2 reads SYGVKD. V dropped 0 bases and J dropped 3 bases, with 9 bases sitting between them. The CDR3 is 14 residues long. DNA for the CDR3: TGTGCCATCAGTGAGTCTGCGGGGAACTACGAGCAGTACTTC. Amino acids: CAISESAGNYEQYF.

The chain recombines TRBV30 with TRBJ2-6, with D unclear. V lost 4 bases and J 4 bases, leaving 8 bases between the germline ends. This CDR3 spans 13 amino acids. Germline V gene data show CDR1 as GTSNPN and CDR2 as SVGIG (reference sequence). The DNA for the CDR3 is TGTGCCTGGACCCCGGTAGGGGCCAACGTCCTGACTTTC. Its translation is CAWTPVGANVLTF.

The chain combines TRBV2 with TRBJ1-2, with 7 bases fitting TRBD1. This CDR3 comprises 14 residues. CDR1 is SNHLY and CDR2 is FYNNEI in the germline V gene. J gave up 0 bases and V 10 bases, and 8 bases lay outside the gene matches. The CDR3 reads CATEQGRPNYGYTF. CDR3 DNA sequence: TGTGCCACCGAACAGGGGCGACCTAACTATGGCTACACCTTC.

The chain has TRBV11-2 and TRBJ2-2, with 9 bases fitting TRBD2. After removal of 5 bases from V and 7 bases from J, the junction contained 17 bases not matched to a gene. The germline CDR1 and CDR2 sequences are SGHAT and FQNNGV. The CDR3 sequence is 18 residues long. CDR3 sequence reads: CASSDPLLAGGRDGELFF. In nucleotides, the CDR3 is TGTGCCAGCAGCGACCCTCTCCTTGCGGGGGGGCGTGACGGGGAGCTGTTTTTT. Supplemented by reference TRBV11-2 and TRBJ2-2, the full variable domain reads EAGVAQSPRYKIIEKRQSVAFWCNPISGHATLYWYQQILGQGPKLLIQFQNNGVVDDSQLPKDRFSAERLKGVDSTLKIQPAKLEDSAVYLCASSDPLLAGGRDGELFFGEGSRLTVL.

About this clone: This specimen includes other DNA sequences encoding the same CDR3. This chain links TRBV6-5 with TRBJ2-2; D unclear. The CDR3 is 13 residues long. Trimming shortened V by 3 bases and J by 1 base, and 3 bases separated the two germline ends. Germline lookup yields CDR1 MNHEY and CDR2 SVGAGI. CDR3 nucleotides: TGTGCCAGCAGTTATTGGAACACCGGGGAGCTGTTTTTT. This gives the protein CASSYWNTGELFF.

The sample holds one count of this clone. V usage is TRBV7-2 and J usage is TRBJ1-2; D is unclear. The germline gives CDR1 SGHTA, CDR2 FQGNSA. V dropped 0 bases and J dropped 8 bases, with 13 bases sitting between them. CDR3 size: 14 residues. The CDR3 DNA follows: TGTGCCAGCAGCTTAGCGGTCCATACGGACGGCTACACCTTC. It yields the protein CASSLAVHTDGYTF.

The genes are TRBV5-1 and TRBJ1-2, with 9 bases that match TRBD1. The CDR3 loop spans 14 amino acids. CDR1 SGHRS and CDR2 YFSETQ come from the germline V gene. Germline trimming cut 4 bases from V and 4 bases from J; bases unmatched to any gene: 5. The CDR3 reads CASSMDRGGYGYTF. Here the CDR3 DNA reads TGCGCCAGCAGCATGGACAGGGGTGGCTATGGCTACACCTTC.

In DNA form, the CDR3 reads TGTGCCAGCAGTCCGGACAGGGCCTACTATGGCTACACCTTC. Translating it yields CASSPDRAYYGYTF. The genes are TRBV6-1 and TRBJ1-2; 8 bases fit TRBD1. The V gene's germline CDR1 is MNHNS and CDR2 SASEGT. CDR3 length: 14 amino acids. Trimming at V came to 5 bases and at J to 3 bases, leaving 5 bases not matched to a gene.

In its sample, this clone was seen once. In DNA form, the CDR3 reads TGTGCCAGCAGTGAAACTCCAGCAGCCAACACTGAAGCTTTCTTT. It codes for CASSETPAANTEAFF. This chain joins TRBV6-4 and TRBJ1-1, with D unresolved. The germline V gene has CDR1 MRHNA and CDR2 SNTAGT. The CDR3 covers 15 residues. The V gene lost 3 bases and the J gene lost 2 bases, with 13 bases spanning the gap.